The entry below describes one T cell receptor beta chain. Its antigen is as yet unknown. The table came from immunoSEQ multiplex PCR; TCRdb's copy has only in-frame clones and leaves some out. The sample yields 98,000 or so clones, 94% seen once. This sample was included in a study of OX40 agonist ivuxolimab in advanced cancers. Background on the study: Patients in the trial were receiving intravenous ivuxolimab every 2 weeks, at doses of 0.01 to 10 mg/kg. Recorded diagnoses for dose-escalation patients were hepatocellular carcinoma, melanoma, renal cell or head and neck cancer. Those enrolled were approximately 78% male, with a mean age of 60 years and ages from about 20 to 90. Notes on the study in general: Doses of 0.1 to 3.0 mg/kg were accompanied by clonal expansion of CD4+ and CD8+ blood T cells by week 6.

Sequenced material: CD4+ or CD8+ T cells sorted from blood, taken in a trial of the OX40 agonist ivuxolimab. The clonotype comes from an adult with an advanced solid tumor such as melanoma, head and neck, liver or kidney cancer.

CDR3 DNA: TGTGCCAGCAGTTACAGTGGGGGTCGCAATCAGCCCCAGCATTTT. Amino acids: CASSYSGGRNQPQHF. The chain employs TRBV6-6 and TRBJ1-5, with a weak D call TRBD1 (5 bases). Germline V gene data show CDR1 as MNHNY and CDR2 as SVGAGI (reference sequence). Trimming removed 2 bases at V and 2 bases at J, with 10 bases between. This CDR3 is built from 15 residues.